This entry lists 25 T cell receptor beta chains sequenced from one sample in a study of T cell responses to AZD1222 COVID-19 vaccine. The protocol was immunoSEQ multiplex PCR, while the TCRdb copy is restricted to in-frame clones and leaves out a portion. The repertoire consists of 120,000 or so clones, with more than 70% occurring once and the leading ten covering about 5%. This sample comprised peripheral blood, obtained on day 0 of AZD1222 vaccination. The receptors shown here come from an adult in good health.

J is TRBJ2-2 and V is TRBV9; no firm D call. V gave up 4 bases and J gave up 5 bases, with 9 bases separating them. Per the germline V gene, CDR1 is SGDLS and CDR2 is YYNGEE. The CDR3 contains 13 residues. CDR3 DNA: TGTGCCAGCAGCATGGGCCAAACCGGGGAGCTGTTTTTT. Translating gives CASSMGQTGELFF.

The genes are TRBV6-5 and TRBJ1-1; no reliable D call. V was shortened by 5 bases and J by 4 bases, with 17 bases between the two germline ends. The CDR3 covers 15 residues. The V gene's germline CDR1 is MNHEY and CDR2 SVGAGI. CDR3 protein: CASSPAGGSPTEAFF. The CDR3 DNA reads as TGTGCCAGCAGTCCGGCCGGCGGAAGCCCCACTGAAGCTTTCTTT.

The chain carries TRBV7-2 and TRBJ1-1; D is undetermined. Germline assignment: CDR1 SGHTA and CDR2 FQGNSA. V was shortened by 5 bases and J by 4 bases, with 5 bases between the two germline ends. The CDR3 is 11 amino acids. The CDR3 bases are TGTGCCAGCAGCCCCCGCACTGAAGCTTTCTTT. Translation gives CASSPRTEAFF.

The rearrangement uses TRBV7-8 and TRBJ2-1, with a weak D call TRBD2 (6 bases). Between the trimmed V and J ends, which lost 5 bases and 8 bases, there was a span of 10 bases. This CDR3 is built from 12 residues. The germline gives CDR1 SGHVS, CDR2 FQNEAQ. CDR3 sequence reads: CASSPGLYEQFF. The DNA of the CDR3 is TGTGCCAGCAGCCCTGGACTATATGAGCAGTTCTTC.

The V call is TRBV4-2, the J call TRBJ1-5, with D unclear. With 0 bases removed from V and 5 bases from J, the gap between germline ends came to 11 bases. The CDR3 loop spans 15 amino acids. Germline V gene data show CDR1 as LGHNA and CDR2 as YNFKEQ. CDR3 sequence: CASSQDRNIYQPQHF. Here the CDR3 DNA reads TGTGCCAGCAGCCAAGATAGGAACATCTATCAGCCCCAGCATTTT.

The CDR3 loop reads CASRTGVHEKLFF. In nucleotides, the CDR3 is TGTGCCAGTAGGACAGGGGTTCATGAAAAACTGTTTTTT. The chain uses TRBV6-5 and TRBJ1-4; 9 bases align to TRBD1. The CDR3 loop spans 13 amino acids. CDR1 is MNHEY, CDR2 SVGAGI, per germline. The junction had 5 bases not matched to a gene; V was cut back by 9 bases and J by 6 bases.

The chain couples TRBV27 to TRBJ1-2; 9 bases are shared with TRBD1. The germline gives CDR1 MNHEY, CDR2 SMNVEV (reference sequence). J lost 2 bases, V lost 0 bases, and 4 bases had no gene match. The CDR3 is 16 amino acids. The CDR3 nucleotides are TGTGCCAGCAGTTTATCTGTTGGACAGGGGAACTATGGCTACACCTTC. This codes for CASSLSVGQGNYGYTF.

This clone was seen a few times. The chain links TRBV7-2 to TRBJ2-1; 13 bases are a match to TRBD2. The CDR3 is 15 residues long. Germline V gene data show CDR1 as SGHTA and CDR2 as FQGNSA. Trimming at V came to 5 bases and at J to 4 bases, leaving 2 bases not matched to a gene. The CDR3 nucleotides read TGTGCCAGCAGCCGGACTAGCGGGGGTTACAATGAGCAGTTCTTC. Amino acid sequence: CASSRTSGGYNEQFF.

This chain joins TRBV19 and TRBJ1-3; 7 nucleotides align to TRBD1. From germline, CDR1 is LNHDA and CDR2 SQIVND (reference sequence). J gave up 6 bases and V 6 bases, and 8 bases lay outside the gene matches. The length of the CDR3 is 14 residues. The CDR3 loop is CASRVDREVNTIYF. DNA for the CDR3: TGTGCCAGTAGGGTCGACAGGGAAGTAAACACCATATATTTT.

In this sample, this clone turned up once. V gene TRBV7-9 combines with J gene TRBJ1-4, with 7 nucleotides matching TRBD1. This CDR3 has 14 residues. V was clipped by 4 bases and J by 6 bases; unmatched bases: 5. CDR1 is SEHNR, CDR2 FQNEAQ, per germline (reference sequence). Here the CDR3 DNA reads TGTGCCAGCAGCTCGGGACAGTCGCATGAAAAACTGTTTTTT. It specifies CASSSGQSHEKLFF.

This clone was seen a single time. The V gene is TRBV6-2 or TRBV6-3, the J gene TRBJ1-1; the match to TRBD1 covers 8 bases. J gave up 1 base and V 2 bases, and 6 bases lay outside the gene matches. CDR1 and CDR2 from the germline V gene are MNHEY and SVGEGT. The CDR3 has 16 amino acids. DNA of the CDR3: TGTGCCAGCAGTTACCCCGACGGGACAGGGAACACTGAAGCTTTCTTT. Its translation is CASSYPDGTGNTEAFF.

A remark on this clone: Relative to the germline gene, one junction end is altered; a read error may explain this. The rearrangement uses TRBV7-2 and TRBJ1-2; D perhaps matches TRBD1 (5 bases). This CDR3 comprises 15 residues. Germline V gene lookup returns CDR1 SGHTA and CDR2 FQGNSA. CDR3 sequence: CAGSSQGAFLYGYTF. CDR3 bases: TGTGCCGGCAGCTCCCAGGGCGCCTTTCTCTATGGCTACACCTTC.

This clone was picked up a small number of times. The chain links TRBV7-6 to TRBJ1-4; D uncertain. The CDR3 consists of 14 residues. The V end was cut by 5 bases, the J end by 0 bases, with 7 bases between. Looked up from germline, CDR1 is SGHVS and CDR2 is FNYEAQ. The DNA for the CDR3 is TGTGCCAGCAGCCGGGGTACAACTAATGAAAAACTGTTTTTT. It is translated as CASSRGTTNEKLFF.

This clone has just one count. The CDR3, as DNA: TGTGCCAGCAGCATACAGGGTTCCTATGGCTACACCTTC. Translation gives CASSIQGSYGYTF. The J gene is TRBJ1-2, the V gene TRBV7-9, with D possibly matching TRBD1 (6 bases). Germline values: CDR1 SEHNR, CDR2 FQNEAQ (reference sequence). Trimming shortened V by 5 bases and J by 4 bases, and 11 bases separated the two germline ends. CDR3 size: 13 residues.

This clone is a singleton in its sample. The rearrangement uses TRBV12-5 and TRBJ2-2; D unclear. Germline V gene data show CDR1 as LGHNT and CDR2 as FRNRAP. The CDR3 consists of 13 residues. V was pared by 2 bases and J by 2 bases, with 3 bases between. In nucleotides, the CDR3 is TGTGCTAGTGGTTTGTCCAACACCGGGGAGCTGTTTTTT. Translation gives CASGLSNTGELFF. Based on the CDR3 plus reference TRBV12-5 and TRBJ2-2, the full variable domain is DARVTQTPRHKVTEMGQEVTMRCQPILGHNTVFWYRQTMMQGLELLAYFRNRAPLDDSGMPKDRFSAEMPDATLATLKIQPSEPRDSAVYFCASGLSNTGELFFGEGSRLTVL.

The V call is TRBV19, the J call TRBJ1-2; D may be TRBD1 (6 bases). Looked up from germline, CDR1 is LNHDA and CDR2 is SQIVND (reference sequence). With 6 bases removed from V and 1 base from J, the gap between germline ends came to 18 bases. The CDR3 sequence is 16 residues long. The DNA for the CDR3 is TGTGCCAGTAGCCAACGTGGACAGCTTCATAACTATGGCTACACCTTC. Amino acid sequence: CASSQRGQLHNYGYTF.

The gene calls are TRBV4-3 and TRBJ1-6; 7 bases agree with TRBD1. Unmatched junction bases numbered 6, after V lost 3 bases and J lost 7 bases. The CDR3 loop spans 15 amino acids. CDR1 is LGHNA and CDR2 is YSLEER in the germline V gene. The CDR3 DNA reads TGCGCCAGCAGCCAGAGCGGGACAGCCAATTCACCCCTCCACTTT. This codes for CASSQSGTANSPLHF.

The chain joins TRBV13 to TRBJ1-6; maybe TRBD1 (5 bases). CDR3 length equals 14 residues. Looked up from germline, CDR1 is PRHDT and CDR2 is FYEKMQ (reference sequence). V lost 4 bases and J 7 bases, leaving 11 bases between the germline ends. CDR3: CASSSGTGNSPLHF. The DNA of the CDR3 is TGTGCCAGCAGCTCCGGGACGGGCAATTCACCCCTCCACTTT.

V and J are TRBV5-1 and TRBJ1-1; 11 nucleotides match TRBD1. With V trimmed by 3 bases and J by 2 bases, 6 bases remained unmatched. CDR1 is SGHRS and CDR2 is YFSETQ in the germline V gene. This CDR3 is 16 amino acids long. CDR3 loop: CASSWGTGGGNTEAFF. The CDR3 nucleotides read TGCGCCAGCAGCTGGGGGACAGGGGGAGGAAACACTGAAGCTTTCTTT. The complete variable domain, with remaining parts taken from reference TRBV5-1 and TRBJ1-1, reads KAGVTQTPRYLIKTRGQQVTLSCSPISGHRSVSWYQQTPGQGLQFLFEYFSETQRNKGNFPGRFSGRQFSNSRSEMNVSTLELGDSALYLCASSWGTGGGNTEAFFGQGTRLTVV.

The J gene is TRBJ1-2, the V gene TRBV27; D is ambiguous. Trimming pared 3 bases from V and 4 bases from J, leaving 12 bases between. The length of the CDR3 is 14 residues. CDR1 and CDR2 from the germline V gene are MNHEY and SMNVEV (reference sequence). CDR3 region: CASSFGPHGYGYTF. The CDR3 DNA reads TGTGCCAGCAGTTTCGGGCCACATGGCTATGGCTACACCTTC.

The V gene is TRBV28, the J gene TRBJ1-1; no clear D. Trimming cost V 2 bases and J 2 bases, with 6 bases left between them. Germline values: CDR1 MDHEN, CDR2 SYDVKM. The length of the CDR3 is 13 residues. The CDR3 DNA reads TGTGCCAGCAGTTTAGCAGACAACACTGAAGCTTTCTTT. This translates into CASSLADNTEAFF. The full variable domain, completed using reference TRBV28 and TRBJ1-1, is DVKVTQSSRYLVKRTGEKVFLECVQDMDHENMFWYRQDPGLGLRLIYFSYDVKMKEKGDIPEGYSVSREKKERFSLILESASTNQTSMYLCASSLADNTEAFFGQGTRLTVV.

The J gene is TRBJ1-5, the V gene TRBV7-2, with unresolved D. Per germline, CDR1 SGHTA and CDR2 FQGNSA. The germline V and J ends were trimmed by 1 base and 3 bases, with 10 bases remaining between them. This CDR3 is 15 amino acids long. CDR3 sequence (DNA): TGTGCCAGCAGCTTAGGGGAGGGCCACAATCAGCCCCAGCATTTT. Residues: CASSLGEGHNQPQHF.

The V and J genes are TRBV9 and TRBJ1-6; D is unclear. Germline CDR1 SGDLS, CDR2 YYNGEE. Trimming removed 1 base at V and 0 bases at J, with 17 bases between. The CDR3 consists of 19 residues. The CDR3: CASSVNEGIGVSYNSPLHF. CDR3 in DNA: TGTGCCAGCAGCGTAAATGAGGGAATTGGAGTCTCCTATAATTCACCCCTCCACTTT. Full variable domain (outside the CDR3, taken from reference TRBV9 and TRBJ1-6): DSGVTQTPKHLITATGQRVTLRCSPRSGDLSVYWYQQSLDQGLQFLIQYYNGEERAKGNILERFSAQQFPDLHSELNLSSLELGDSALYFCASSVNEGIGVSYNSPLHFGNGTRLTVT.

The CDR3 DNA sequence: TGTGCCAGCAGGACAGGGGGACGCTATGGCTACACCTTC. It translates to CASRTGGRYGYTF. The chain links TRBV6-5 to TRBJ1-2; 9 bases map to TRBD1. Germline CDR1 reads MNHEY; CDR2 reads SVGAGI. Trimming at V came to 6 bases and at J to 4 bases, leaving 3 bases not matched to a gene. This CDR3 contains 13 residues.

The chain carries TRBV28 and TRBJ2-3, with D possibly TRBD2 on 8 matching bases. Trimming removed 5 bases at V and 4 bases at J, with 22 bases between. Germline values: CDR1 MDHEN, CDR2 SYDVKM. The length of the CDR3 is 17 residues. In DNA, the CDR3 is TGTGCCAGCAGTCCCCCCCGGGAGGGGGCTTCTCCAGATACGCAGTATTTT. It encodes CASSPPREGASPDTQYF. Together with reference TRBV28 and TRBJ2-3, the CDR3 gives the full variable domain: DVKVTQSSRYLVKRTGEKVFLECVQDMDHENMFWYRQDPGLGLRLIYFSYDVKMKEKGDIPEGYSVSREKKERFSLILESASTNQTSMYLCASSPPREGASPDTQYFGPGTRLTVL.